Shown below are 17 T cell receptor beta chains from a single sample sequenced in a study of cytomegalovirus exposure and HLA in healthy donors. The PCR employed 60 Vbeta primers together with 13 Jbeta primers. Profiled with immunoSEQ multiplex PCR; TCRdb holds only in-frame clones, not every one. The sample carries about 130,000 clones, 75% to 85% recorded once. Material for sequencing was PBMCs. These receptors came from a man aged 35-49 years in good health and CMV-seronegative.

This chain links TRBV2 with TRBJ1-2; 8 positions match TRBD1. Germline V lookup: CDR1 SNHLY, CDR2 FYNNEI. This CDR3 is built from 13 residues. V trimming: 4 bases; J trimming: 2 bases; junction bases outside the gene matches: 0. The CDR3 spells CASSGTGNYGYTF. CDR3 DNA sequence: TGTGCCAGCAGTGGGACAGGGAACTATGGCTACACCTTC.

The rearrangement links TRBV5-1 to TRBJ2-7, with 8 bases aligning to TRBD1. V dropped 2 bases and J dropped 1; count of bases not matched to a gene: 2. Germline CDR1 and CDR2: SGHRS and YFSETQ. This CDR3 contains 14 residues. CDR3 nucleotide sequence: TGCGCCAGCAGCTTTTGGACAGGGTCCTACGAGCAGTACTTC. Amino acid sequence: CASSFWTGSYEQYF.

The chain combines TRBV29-1 with TRBJ1-1, with TRBD1 as a possible D gene (6 bases). This CDR3 contains 15 residues. CDR1 is SQVTM and CDR2 is ANQGSEA in the germline V gene. V was shortened by 1 base and J by 6 bases, with 18 bases between the two germline ends. For the CDR3, the DNA is TGCAGCGTTGAAGCCCCCGCGGGGGCTCGGGCTGAAGCTTTCTTT. Its translation: CSVEAPAGARAEAFF.

V usage is TRBV7-8 and J usage is TRBJ1-2, with TRBD1 as a possible D gene (5 bases). Trimming removed 4 bases from V and 10 bases from J, with 16 bases in between. The CDR3 covers 13 residues. Per the germline V gene, CDR1 is SGHVS and CDR2 is FQNEAQ. The DNA for the CDR3 is TGTGCCAGCAGCTCCACAGGATATAGGGACTACACCTTC. Its protein is CASSSTGYRDYTF.

This chain connects TRBV25-1 to TRBJ1-2, with 9 nucleotides matching TRBD1. The germline V gene has CDR1 MGHDK and CDR2 SYGVNS. The ends lost 8 bases at V and 8 bases at J; junction bases unmatched: 18. The CDR3 is 16 residues long. DNA of the CDR3: TGTGCCAGCCAATCCATCTCAGGGACAGGGAGGTTCGGCTACACCTTC. Encoded protein: CASQSISGTGRFGYTF.

The chain recombines TRBV28 with TRBJ1-1, with D perhaps TRBD1 (6 bases). V gave up 7 bases and J gave up 0 bases, with 12 bases separating them. This CDR3 contains 14 residues. CDR1 and CDR2 (germline): MDHEN, SYDVKM. The chain's CDR3 is CASNRVPMNTEAFF. In DNA, the CDR3 is TGTGCCAGCAACAGGGTCCCCATGAACACTGAAGCTTTCTTT.

This rearrangement joins TRBV19 to TRBJ2-7; tentatively, D is TRBD2 (7 bases). Trimming pared 3 bases from V and 1 base from J, leaving 10 bases between. The CDR3 extends over 14 amino acids. The germline V gene has CDR1 LNHDA and CDR2 SQIVND (reference sequence). CDR3 coding DNA: TGTGCCAGTAGTATGGAGGGGGGGTCCTACGAGCAGTACTTC. Translation gives CASSMEGGSYEQYF.

The V gene is TRBV10-3, the J gene TRBJ2-1, with a weak D call TRBD1 (6 bases). The germline V gene has CDR1 ENHRY and CDR2 SYGVKD. CDR3 length: 12 amino acids. V was clipped by 4 bases and J by 12 bases, with 13 bases between them. CDR3 DNA sequence: TGTGCCATCAGTGGAACCAGGGGTGGGCAGTTCTTC. This translates into CAISGTRGGQFF.

The chain employs TRBV6-6 and TRBJ1-2, with D tentatively TRBD1 (6 bases). Germline V gives CDR1 MNHNY, CDR2 SVGAGI (reference sequence). The CDR3 has 11 residues. V dropped 5 bases and J dropped 7 bases, with 8 bases sitting between them. CDR3 DNA: TGTGCCAGCAGTCGACAGGCTGGCTACACCTTC. This encodes CASSRQAGYTF.

The gene calls are TRBV10-3 and TRBJ2-3; TRBD1 might be the D (7 bases). The V end was cut by 10 bases, the J end by 5 bases, with 10 bases between. CDR3 length equals 11 residues. The germline gives CDR1 ENHRY, CDR2 SYGVKD. Here the CDR3 reads CATGGLDTQYF. The CDR3 bases are TGTGCCACAGGGGGGTTAGATACGCAGTATTTT.

This clone was counted a few times. This rearrangement joins TRBV2 to TRBJ1-4, with 8 bases matching TRBD1. Germline values: CDR1 SNHLY, CDR2 FYNNEI. J gave up 5 bases and V 6 bases, and 14 bases lay outside the gene matches. The CDR3 spans 17 residues. CDR3 protein: CASRALKSTGENEKLFF. The CDR3 nucleotides are TGTGCCAGCAGGGCCCTGAAGTCGACAGGGGAGAATGAAAAACTGTTTTTT. The whole variable domain, filled in from reference TRBV2 and TRBJ1-4, reads EPEVTQTPSHQVTQMGQEVILRCVPISNHLYFYWYRQILGQKVEFLVSFYNNEISEKSEIFDDQFSVERPDGSNFTLKIRSTKLEDSAMYFCASRALKSTGENEKLFFGSGTQLSVL.

The rearrangement links TRBV6-5 to TRBJ2-3, with D possibly TRBD2 on 6 matching bases. The CDR3 runs 15 residues. From germline, CDR1 is MNHEY and CDR2 SVGAGI. The V end was cut by 6 bases, the J end by 2 bases, with 15 bases between. The CDR3 DNA reads TGTGCCAGCAGCAATAGCCGGGGGTACACAGATACGCAGTATTTT. Its protein is CASSNSRGYTDTQYF.

This rearrangement joins TRBV7-8 to TRBJ2-7; the D gene is possibly TRBD2 (5 bases). The CDR3 extends over 15 amino acids. Germline V lookup: CDR1 SGHVS, CDR2 FQNEAQ. V was cut by 5 bases and J by 7 bases, with 21 bases left in between. CDR3 region: CASSLAGEKLREQYF. The DNA of the CDR3 is TGTGCCAGCAGCCTTGCCGGGGAGAAGCTGCGTGAGCAGTACTTC.

J is TRBJ2-1 and V is TRBV27, with D possibly matching TRBD2 (6 bases). Deletions cut 6 bases from V and 4 bases from J, with 16 bases between. Germline V gene lookup returns CDR1 MNHEY and CDR2 SMNVEV (reference sequence). The CDR3 runs to 15 residues. DNA of the CDR3: TGTGCCAGCAGCGGAGGGTCTACCCCATACAATGAGCAGTTCTTC. Translation: CASSGGSTPYNEQFF.

V gene TRBV9 combines with J gene TRBJ2-2; possibly TRBD1 for D (6 bases). CDR1 SGDLS and CDR2 YYNGEE come from the germline V gene. Trimming left V 0 bases short and J 7 bases short, with 13 bases between. This CDR3 region has 15 residues. CDR3 sequence reads: CASSVVGTNNGELFF. The CDR3, as DNA: TGTGCCAGCAGCGTAGTGGGGACAAATAACGGGGAGCTGTTTTTT. Full variable domain (remainder filled in from reference TRBV9 and TRBJ2-2): DSGVTQTPKHLITATGQRVTLRCSPRSGDLSVYWYQQSLDQGLQFLIQYYNGEERAKGNILERFSAQQFPDLHSELNLSSLELGDSALYFCASSVVGTNNGELFFGEGSRLTVL.

This chain links TRBV28 with TRBJ2-3; 7 bases are a match to TRBD2. The CDR3 sequence is 14 residues long. Germline CDR1 MDHEN, CDR2 SYDVKM. With 8 bases clipped from V and 5 bases from J, the junction kept 10 bases outside the gene matches. CDR3 DNA sequence: TGTGCCAGCGCCCCGTCGCGGGGGAAAGATACGCAGTATTTT. This translates into CASAPSRGKDTQYF.

The chain joins TRBV6-1 to TRBJ1-1, with D hard to call. The germline CDR1 and CDR2 sequences are MNHNS and SASEGT. CDR3 length: 15 amino acids. Trimming left V 7 bases short and J 4 bases short, with 19 bases between. The CDR3 region is CASNEDLPGFTEAFF. The CDR3 bases are TGTGCCAGCAACGAAGACCTGCCGGGGTTCACTGAAGCTTTCTTT.